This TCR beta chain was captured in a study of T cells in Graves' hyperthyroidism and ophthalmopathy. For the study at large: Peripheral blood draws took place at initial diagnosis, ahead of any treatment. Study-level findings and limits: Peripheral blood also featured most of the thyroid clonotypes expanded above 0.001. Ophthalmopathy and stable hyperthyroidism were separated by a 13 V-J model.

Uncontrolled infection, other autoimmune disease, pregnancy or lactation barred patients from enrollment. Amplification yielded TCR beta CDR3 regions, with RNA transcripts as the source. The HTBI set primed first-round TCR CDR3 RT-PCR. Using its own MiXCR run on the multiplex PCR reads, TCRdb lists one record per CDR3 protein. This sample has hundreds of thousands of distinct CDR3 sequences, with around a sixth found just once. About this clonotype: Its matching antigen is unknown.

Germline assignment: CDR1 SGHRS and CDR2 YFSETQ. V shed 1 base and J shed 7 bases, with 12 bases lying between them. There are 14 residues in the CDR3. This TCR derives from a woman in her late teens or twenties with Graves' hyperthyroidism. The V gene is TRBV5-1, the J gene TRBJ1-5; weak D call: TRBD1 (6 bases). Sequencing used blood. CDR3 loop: CASSLTGFSQPQHF. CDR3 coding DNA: TGCGCCAGCAGCTTGACAGGGTTTAGCCAGCCCCAGCATTTT. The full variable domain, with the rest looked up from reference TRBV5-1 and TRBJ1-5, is KAGVTQTPRYLIKTRGQQVTLSCSPISGHRSVSWYQQTPGQGLQFLFEYFSETQRNKGNFPGRFSGRQFSNSRSEMNVSTLELGDSALYLCASSLTGFSQPQHFGDGTRLSIL.